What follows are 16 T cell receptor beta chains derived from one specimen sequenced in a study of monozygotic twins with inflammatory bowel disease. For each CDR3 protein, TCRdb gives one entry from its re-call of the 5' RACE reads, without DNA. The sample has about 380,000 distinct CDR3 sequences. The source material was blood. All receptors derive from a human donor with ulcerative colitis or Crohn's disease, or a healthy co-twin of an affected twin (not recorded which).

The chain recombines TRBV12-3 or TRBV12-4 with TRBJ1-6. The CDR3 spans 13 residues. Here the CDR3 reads CVSSLTKLEPLHF.

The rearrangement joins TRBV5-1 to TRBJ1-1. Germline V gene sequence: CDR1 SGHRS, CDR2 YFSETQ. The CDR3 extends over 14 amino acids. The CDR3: CASSLAASRSEAFF.

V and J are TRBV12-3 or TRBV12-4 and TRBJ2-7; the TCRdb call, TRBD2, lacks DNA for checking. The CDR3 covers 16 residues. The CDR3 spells CASSLGLDLGSYEQYF.

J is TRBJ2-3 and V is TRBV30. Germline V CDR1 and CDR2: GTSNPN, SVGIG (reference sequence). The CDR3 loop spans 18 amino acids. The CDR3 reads CAWSATFGHRSNTDTQYF.

CDR3 protein: CASSIQVANYGYTF. The chain carries TRBV5-6 and TRBJ1-2. The CDR3 sequence is 14 residues long. Germline CDR1 reads SGHDT; CDR2 reads YYEEEE. Full variable domain (missing parts from reference TRBV5-6 and TRBJ1-2): DAGVTQSPTHLIKTRGQQVTLRCSPKSGHDTVSWYQQALGQGPQFIFQYYEEEERQRGNFPDRFSGHQFPNYSSELNVNALLLGDSALYLCASSIQVANYGYTFGSGTRLTVV.

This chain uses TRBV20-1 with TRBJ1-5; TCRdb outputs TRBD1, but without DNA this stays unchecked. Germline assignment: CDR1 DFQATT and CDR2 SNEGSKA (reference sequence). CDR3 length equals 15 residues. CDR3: CSAGPRQGVGQPQHF.

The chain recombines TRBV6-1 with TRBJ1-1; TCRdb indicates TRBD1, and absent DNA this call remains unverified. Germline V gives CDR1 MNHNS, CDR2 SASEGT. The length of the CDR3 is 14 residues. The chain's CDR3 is CASSGGTRNTEAFF.

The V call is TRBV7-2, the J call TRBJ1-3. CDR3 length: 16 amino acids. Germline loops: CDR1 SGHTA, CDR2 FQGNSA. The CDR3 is CASSLGPTGLGNTIYF.

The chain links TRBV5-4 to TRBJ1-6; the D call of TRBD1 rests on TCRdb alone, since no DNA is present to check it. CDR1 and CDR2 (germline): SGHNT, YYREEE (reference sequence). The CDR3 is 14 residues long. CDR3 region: CASSLDRTYSPLHF.

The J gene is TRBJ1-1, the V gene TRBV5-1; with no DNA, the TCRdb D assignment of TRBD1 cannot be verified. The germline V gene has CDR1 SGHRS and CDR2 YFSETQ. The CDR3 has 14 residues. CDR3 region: CASSQSGTNTEAFF.

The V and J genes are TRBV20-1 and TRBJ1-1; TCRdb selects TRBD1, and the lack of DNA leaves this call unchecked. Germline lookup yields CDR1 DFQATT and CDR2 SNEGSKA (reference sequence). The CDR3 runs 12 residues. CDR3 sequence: CSVVRGRGEAFF.

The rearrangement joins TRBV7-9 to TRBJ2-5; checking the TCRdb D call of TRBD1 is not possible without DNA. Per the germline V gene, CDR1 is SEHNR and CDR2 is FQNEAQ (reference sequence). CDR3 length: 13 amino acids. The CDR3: CASSPGQTETQYF.

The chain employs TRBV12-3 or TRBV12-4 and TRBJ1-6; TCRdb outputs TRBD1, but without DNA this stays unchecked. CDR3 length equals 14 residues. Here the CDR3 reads CASTRDRENSPLHF.

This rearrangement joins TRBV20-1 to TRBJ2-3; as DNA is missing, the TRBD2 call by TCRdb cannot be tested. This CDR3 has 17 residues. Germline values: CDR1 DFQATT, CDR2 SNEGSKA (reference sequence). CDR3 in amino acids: CSASDKRAGYITDTQYF.

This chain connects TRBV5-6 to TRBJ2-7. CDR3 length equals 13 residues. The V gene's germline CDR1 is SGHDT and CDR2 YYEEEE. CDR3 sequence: CASSLTESYEQYF.

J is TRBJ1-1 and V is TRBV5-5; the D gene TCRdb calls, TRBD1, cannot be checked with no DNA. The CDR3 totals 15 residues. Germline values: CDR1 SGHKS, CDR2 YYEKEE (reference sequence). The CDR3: CASSPIRTQNTEAFF.